This TCR beta chain was observed in a study of shared clonotypes between healthy human individuals. Free of recent acute infections or vaccinations, the donors were healthy HIV-negative adults. Trimming shortened V by 7 bases and J by 7 bases, and 17 bases separated the two germline ends. Per the germline V gene, CDR1 is MNHEY and CDR2 is SVGAGI. The CDR3 totals 15 residues. The authors split each subset's genomic DNA evenly across several immunoSEQ plates. Source study methods: ImmunoSEQ only sent back junction sequences with no quality scores, so filtering was done differently. Measured with immunoSEQ multiplex PCR; TCRdb has only the in-frame clones, and not every one. V and J calls and clone size are copied from that table; D and trimming were computed from the DNA. The sample contains some 2,000,000 clones, 90% to 96% of which appear only once. Study-level findings and limits: The sharing of 5% to 5.5% of naive CD4 clonotypes was seen across a handful of donors.

Concerning this clone: The target antigen is unknown.

The sequenced sample consisted of naive CD4+ T cells sorted from blood. Subset reported: CD45RA+ positively selected. The TCR sequence derives from a man aged 18 to 29 in good health. The chain combines TRBV6-5 with TRBJ1-6; the D gene is possibly TRBD1 (6 bases). The CDR3 here is CASKPGAVGNSPLHF. The CDR3 nucleotides read TGTGCCAGCAAGCCGGGGGCGGTGGGGAATTCACCCCTCCACTTT.